The clone carrying this TCR beta chain was seen a few times. Its antigen is still unknown. The data stem from a study of cytomegalovirus exposure and HLA in healthy donors. Study background: Under 90% of around 400 genotyped donors fell in the Caucasian-associated ancestry cluster.

Notes on the study in general: What was likely a sequencing artifact was a cluster of highly shared sequence variants.

The PCR employed 60 Vbeta primers together with 13 Jbeta primers. Clones were read by immunoSEQ multiplex PCR, and TCRdb kept only the in-frame ones, dropping some. The sample carries about 78,000 clones, 75% to 90% recorded once. CDR1 and CDR2 (germline): SGDLS, YYNGEE. The length of the CDR3 is 16 residues. V lost 4 bases, J lost 0 bases, and 5 bases stayed unmatched. This sequence joins TRBV9 and TRBJ2-5, with 11 bases lining up with TRBD2. The TCR was taken from a man aged 45-65 years in good health and CMV-seropositive. Sequenced material: PBMCs. The CDR3 loop is CASSPRTSGHQETQYF. CDR3 DNA: TGTGCCAGCAGCCCCAGGACTAGCGGGCACCAAGAGACCCAGTACTTC. Together with reference TRBV9 and TRBJ2-5, the CDR3 gives the full variable domain: DSGVTQTPKHLITATGQRVTLRCSPRSGDLSVYWYQQSLDQGLQFLIQYYNGEERAKGNILERFSAQQFPDLHSELNLSSLELGDSALYFCASSPRTSGHQETQYFGPGTRLLVL.